This TCR beta chain was recorded in a study of post-analysis software for immune sequencing data. At the level of the study: Patients with relapsing-remitting, secondary progressive and progressive-relapsing multiple sclerosis courses were all represented.

Note on this clonotype: The antigen is undetermined.

Tagging with unique molecular identifiers was a feature of the TCR beta cDNA libraries. It was from approximately 0.91 to 9.4 million T cells that some 460,000 cDNA molecules came. TCRdb itself ran the PCR reads through MiXCR, one entry per CDR3 protein. The table has about 200,000 distinct CDR3 sequences, roughly 30% seen once. V lost 6 bases, J lost 7 bases, and 7 bases stayed unmatched. This CDR3 region has 15 residues. Notes on the study in general: When patients were compared with controls, about five TRBV segments were more frequent, TRBV5-6, TRBV5-1 and TRBV20-1 among them. Samples sharing a preparation batch grouped tightly together when assessed by F measure. Multiple sclerosis was associated with a significant reduction in normalized Chao1 diversity relative to controls.

Material for sequencing was blood. The source is a girl aged 2 to 17 with multiple sclerosis. The chain combines TRBV12-3 or TRBV12-4 with TRBJ1-4; 11 bases are a match to TRBD1. CDR3 DNA sequence: TGTGCCAGCAGAACATCCGGGACAGGGGGTGAAAAACTGTTTTTT. Translating it yields CASRTSGTGGEKLFF.